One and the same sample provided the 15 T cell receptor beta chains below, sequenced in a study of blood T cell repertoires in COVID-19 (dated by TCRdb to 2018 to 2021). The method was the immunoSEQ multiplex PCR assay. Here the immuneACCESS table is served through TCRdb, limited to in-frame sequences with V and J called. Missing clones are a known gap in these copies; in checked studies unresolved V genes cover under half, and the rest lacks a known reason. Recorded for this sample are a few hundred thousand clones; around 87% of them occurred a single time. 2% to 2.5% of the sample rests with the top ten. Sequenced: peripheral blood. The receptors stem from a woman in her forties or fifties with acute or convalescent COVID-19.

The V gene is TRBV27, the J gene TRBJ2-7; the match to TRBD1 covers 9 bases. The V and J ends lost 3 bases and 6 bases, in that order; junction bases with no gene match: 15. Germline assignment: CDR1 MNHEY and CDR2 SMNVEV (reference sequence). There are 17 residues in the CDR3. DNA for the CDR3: TGTGCCAGCAGTTTTCAACTGTTGGGACAGGGTTGGCGCGAGCAGTACTTC. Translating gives CASSFQLLGQGWREQYF.

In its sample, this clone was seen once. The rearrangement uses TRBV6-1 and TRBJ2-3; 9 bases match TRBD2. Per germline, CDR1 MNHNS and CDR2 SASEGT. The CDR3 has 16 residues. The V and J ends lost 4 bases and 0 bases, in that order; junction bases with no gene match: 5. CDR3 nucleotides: TGTGCCAGCAGTGTCTCCCTAGCGGGGAGCACAGATACGCAGTATTTT. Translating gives CASSVSLAGSTDTQYF.

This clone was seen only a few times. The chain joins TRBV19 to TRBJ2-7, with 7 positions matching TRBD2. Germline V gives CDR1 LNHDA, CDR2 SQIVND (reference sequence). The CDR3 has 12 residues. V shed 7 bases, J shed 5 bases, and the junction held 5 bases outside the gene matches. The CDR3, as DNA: TGTGCCAGTACCGCAAGCGGGAACGAGCAGTACTTC. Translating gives CASTASGNEQYF.

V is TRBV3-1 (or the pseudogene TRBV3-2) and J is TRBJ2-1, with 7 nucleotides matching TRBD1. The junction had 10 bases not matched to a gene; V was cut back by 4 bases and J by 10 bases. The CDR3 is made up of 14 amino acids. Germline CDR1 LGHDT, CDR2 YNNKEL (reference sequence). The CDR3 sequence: CASSRSDRAYEQFF. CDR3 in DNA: TGTGCCAGCAGCCGCTCCGACAGGGCATACGAGCAGTTCTTC.

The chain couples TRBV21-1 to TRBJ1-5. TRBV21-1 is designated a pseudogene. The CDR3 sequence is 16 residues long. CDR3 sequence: CASSKYLPRGNQPQHF. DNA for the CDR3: TGTGCCAGCAGCAAATACTTACCCCGGGGCAATCAGCCCCAGCATTTT.

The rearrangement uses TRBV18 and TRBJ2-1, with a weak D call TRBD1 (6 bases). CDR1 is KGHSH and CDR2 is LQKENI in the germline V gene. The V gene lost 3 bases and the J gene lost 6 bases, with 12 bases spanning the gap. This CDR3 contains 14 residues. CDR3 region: CASSPGQRINEQFF. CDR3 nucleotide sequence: TGTGCCAGCTCACCGGGACAACGGATCAATGAGCAGTTCTTC.

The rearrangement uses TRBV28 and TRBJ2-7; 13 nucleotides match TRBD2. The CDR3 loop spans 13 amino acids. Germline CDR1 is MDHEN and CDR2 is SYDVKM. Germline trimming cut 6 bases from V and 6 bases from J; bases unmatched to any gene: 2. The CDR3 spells CASRGLAGVEQYF. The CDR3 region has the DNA TGTGCCAGCAGAGGACTAGCGGGAGTCGAGCAGTACTTC.

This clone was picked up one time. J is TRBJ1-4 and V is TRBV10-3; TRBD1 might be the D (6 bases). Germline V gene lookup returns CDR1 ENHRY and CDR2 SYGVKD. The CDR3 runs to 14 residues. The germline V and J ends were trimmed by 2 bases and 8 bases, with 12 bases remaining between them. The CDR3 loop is CAISENRDSEKLFF. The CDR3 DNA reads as TGTGCCATCAGTGAGAACAGGGATAGCGAAAAACTGTTTTTT.

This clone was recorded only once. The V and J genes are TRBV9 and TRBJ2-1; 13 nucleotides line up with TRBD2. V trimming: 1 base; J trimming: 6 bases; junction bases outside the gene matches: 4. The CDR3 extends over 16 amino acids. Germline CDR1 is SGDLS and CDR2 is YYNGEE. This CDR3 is CASSVIRTSGSNEQFF. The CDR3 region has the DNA TGTGCCAGCAGCGTAATCAGGACTAGCGGGAGCAATGAGCAGTTCTTC.

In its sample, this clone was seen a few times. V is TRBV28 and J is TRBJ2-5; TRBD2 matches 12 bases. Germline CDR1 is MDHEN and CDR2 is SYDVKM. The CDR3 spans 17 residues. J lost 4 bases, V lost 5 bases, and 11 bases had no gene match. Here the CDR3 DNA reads TGTGCCAGCAGTAGAAAGGCTAGCGGGAGGGCTAGAGAGACCCAGTACTTC. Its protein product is CASSRKASGRARETQYF.

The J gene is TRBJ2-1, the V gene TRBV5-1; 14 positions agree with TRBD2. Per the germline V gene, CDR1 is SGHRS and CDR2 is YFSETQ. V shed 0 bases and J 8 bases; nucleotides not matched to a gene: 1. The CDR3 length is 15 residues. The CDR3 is CASSLEGLAGDEQFF. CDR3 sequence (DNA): TGCGCCAGCAGCTTGGAGGGACTAGCGGGAGATGAGCAGTTCTTC.

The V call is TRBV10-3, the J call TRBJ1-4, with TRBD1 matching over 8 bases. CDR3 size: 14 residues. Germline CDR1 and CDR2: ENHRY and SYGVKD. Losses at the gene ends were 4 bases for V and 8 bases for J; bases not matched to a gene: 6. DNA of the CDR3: TGTGCCATCAGTGCGCAGGGGGCAGGGGAAAAACTGTTTTTT. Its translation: CAISAQGAGEKLFF.

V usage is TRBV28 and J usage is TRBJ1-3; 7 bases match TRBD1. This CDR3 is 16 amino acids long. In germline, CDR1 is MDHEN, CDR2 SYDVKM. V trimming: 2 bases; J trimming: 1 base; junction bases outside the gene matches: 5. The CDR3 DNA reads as TGTGCCAGCAGTTTAGGACAGGATTTTTCTGGAAACACCATATATTTT. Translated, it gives CASSLGQDFSGNTIYF.

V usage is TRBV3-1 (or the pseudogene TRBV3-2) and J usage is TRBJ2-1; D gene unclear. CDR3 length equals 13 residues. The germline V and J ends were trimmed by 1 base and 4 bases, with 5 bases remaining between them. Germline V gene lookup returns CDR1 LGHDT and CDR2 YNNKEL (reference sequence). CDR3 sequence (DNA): TGTGCCAGCAGCCAAGGACAATACAATGAGCAGTTCTTC. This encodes CASSQGQYNEQFF.

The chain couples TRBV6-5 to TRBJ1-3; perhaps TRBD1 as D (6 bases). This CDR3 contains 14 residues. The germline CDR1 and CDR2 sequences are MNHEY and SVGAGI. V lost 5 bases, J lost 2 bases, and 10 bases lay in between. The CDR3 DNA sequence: TGTGCCAGCAGTCGAGGGGGAACTGGAAACACCATATATTTT. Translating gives CASSRGGTGNTIYF.